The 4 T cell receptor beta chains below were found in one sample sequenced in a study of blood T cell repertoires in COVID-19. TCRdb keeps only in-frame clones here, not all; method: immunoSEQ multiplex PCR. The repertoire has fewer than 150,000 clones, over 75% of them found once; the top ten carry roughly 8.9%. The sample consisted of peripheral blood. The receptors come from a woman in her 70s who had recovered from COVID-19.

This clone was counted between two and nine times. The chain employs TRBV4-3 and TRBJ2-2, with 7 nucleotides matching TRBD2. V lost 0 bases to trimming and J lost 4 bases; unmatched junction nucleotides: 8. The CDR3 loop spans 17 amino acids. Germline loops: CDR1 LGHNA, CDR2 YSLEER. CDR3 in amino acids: CASSQEAYGRATGELFF. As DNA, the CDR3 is TGCGCCAGCAGCCAAGAAGCGTATGGGAGGGCCACCGGGGAGCTGTTTTTT.

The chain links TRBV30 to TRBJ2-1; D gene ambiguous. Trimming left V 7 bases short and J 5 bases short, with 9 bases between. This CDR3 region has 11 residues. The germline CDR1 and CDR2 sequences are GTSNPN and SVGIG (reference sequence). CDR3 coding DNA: TGTGCCTACAGCCGGAACAATGAGCAGTTCTTC. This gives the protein CAYSRNNEQFF.

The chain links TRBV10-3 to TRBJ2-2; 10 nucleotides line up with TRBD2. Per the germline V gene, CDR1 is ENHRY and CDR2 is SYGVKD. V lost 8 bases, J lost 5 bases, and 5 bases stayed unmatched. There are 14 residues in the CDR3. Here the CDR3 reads CAISSGRRTGELFF. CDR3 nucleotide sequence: TGTGCCATCTCTAGCGGGAGACGGACCGGGGAGCTGTTTTTT.

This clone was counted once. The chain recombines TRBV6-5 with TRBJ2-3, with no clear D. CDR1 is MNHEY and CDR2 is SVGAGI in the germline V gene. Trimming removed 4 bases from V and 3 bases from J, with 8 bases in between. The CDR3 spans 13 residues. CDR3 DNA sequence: TGTGCCAGCAGTTCACAACCAACAGATACGCAGTATTTT. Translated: CASSSQPTDTQYF.